The clone carrying this T cell receptor beta chain was counted only a few times. Its antigen is currently unknown. The junction differs from germline at one of its ends, possibly a read error. These data belong to a study of cytomegalovirus exposure and HLA in healthy donors. Study-wide findings and caveats: Certain indistinguishable V segments, among them TRBV6-2 and TRBV6-3, were excluded. A prior analysis recorded that most TCR beta V segments were productive about 87% or about 30% of the time.

Participants comprised healthy donors of bone marrow. The PCR employed 60 Vbeta primers together with 13 Jbeta primers. The repertoire was sequenced with immunoSEQ multiplex PCR; TCRdb's copy has only in-frame clones and lacks some. The profile shows 150,000 to 200,000 clones, 68% of them singletons. CDR3 length: 16 residues. The germline gives CDR1 PRHDT, CDR2 FYEKMQ (reference sequence). Material for sequencing was PBMCs. This TCR derives from a man over 45 in good health and CMV-seronegative. V and J are TRBV13 and TRBJ1-2; a possible D gene is TRBD1 (5 bases). Here the CDR3 reads CASSLYSAGEADPPHF. CDR3 nucleotide sequence: TGTGCCAGCAGCTTATATTCCGCGGGGGAGGCAGATCCCCCCCACTTC. Looking up the rest from reference TRBV13 and TRBJ1-2 gives the full variable domain: AAGVIQSPRHLIKEKRETATLKCYPIPRHDTVYWYQQGPGQDPQFLISFYEKMQSDKGSIPDRFSAQQFSDYHSELNMSSLELGDSALYFCASSLYSAGEADPPHFGSGTRLTVV.